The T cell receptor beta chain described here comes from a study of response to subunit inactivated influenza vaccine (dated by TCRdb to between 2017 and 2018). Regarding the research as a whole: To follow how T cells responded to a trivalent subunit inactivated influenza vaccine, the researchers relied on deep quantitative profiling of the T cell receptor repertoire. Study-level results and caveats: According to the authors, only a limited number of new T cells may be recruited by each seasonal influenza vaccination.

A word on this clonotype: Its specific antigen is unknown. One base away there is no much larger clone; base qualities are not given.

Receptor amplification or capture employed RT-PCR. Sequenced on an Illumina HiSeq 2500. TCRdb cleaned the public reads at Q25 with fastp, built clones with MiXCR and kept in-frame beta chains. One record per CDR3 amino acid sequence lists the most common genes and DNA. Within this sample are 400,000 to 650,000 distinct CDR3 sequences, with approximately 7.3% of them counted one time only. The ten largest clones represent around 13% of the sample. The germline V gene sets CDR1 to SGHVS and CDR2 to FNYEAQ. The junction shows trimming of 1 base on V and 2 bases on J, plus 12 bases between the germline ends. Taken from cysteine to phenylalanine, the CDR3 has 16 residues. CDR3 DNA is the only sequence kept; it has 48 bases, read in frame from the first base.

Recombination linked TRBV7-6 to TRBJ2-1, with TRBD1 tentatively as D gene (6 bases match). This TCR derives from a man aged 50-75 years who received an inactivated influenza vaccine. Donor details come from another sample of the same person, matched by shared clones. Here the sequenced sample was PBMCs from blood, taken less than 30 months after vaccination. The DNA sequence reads TGTGCCAGCAGCTTAGTCTCAGGGGTAACCTACAATGAGCAGTTCTTC. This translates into CASSLVSGVTYNEQFF.